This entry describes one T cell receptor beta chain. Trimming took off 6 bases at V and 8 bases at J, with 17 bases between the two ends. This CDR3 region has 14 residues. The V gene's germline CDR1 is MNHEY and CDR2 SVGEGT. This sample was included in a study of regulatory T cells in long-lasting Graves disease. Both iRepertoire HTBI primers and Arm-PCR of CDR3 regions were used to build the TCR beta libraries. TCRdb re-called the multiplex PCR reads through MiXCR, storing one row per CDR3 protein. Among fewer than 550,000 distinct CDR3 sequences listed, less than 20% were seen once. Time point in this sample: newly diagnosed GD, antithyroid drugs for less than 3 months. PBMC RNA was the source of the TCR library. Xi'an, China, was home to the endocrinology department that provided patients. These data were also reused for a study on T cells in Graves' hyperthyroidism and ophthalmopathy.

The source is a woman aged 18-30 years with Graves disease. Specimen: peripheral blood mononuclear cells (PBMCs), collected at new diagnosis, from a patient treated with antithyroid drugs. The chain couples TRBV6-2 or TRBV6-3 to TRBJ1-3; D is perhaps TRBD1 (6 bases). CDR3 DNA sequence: TGTGCCAGCAGCTCCAGCGGGGGGCGATACACCATATATTTT. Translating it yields CASSSSGGRYTIYF.